The clone carrying this TCR beta chain was seen many times. What it binds is unknown. Individual cDNA molecules had unique molecular identifiers attached to them by the library. TCRdb redid the calling of the RACE reads with MiXCR, one entry per CDR3 protein. The repertoire holds approximately 82,000 distinct CDR3 sequences, roughly 10% seen once, with about 2% in the top ten. V was cut by 2 bases and J by 3 bases, with 5 bases left in between. The CDR3 contains 12 residues. CDR1 and CDR2 (germline): SEHNR, FQNEAQ (reference sequence). These data originate in a study of human T cells and chemical hapten exposure. Specified time point: patch test 1, 2 weeks after DPC sensitization. Treatment meaning: therapeutic diphenylcyclopropenone sensitization with weekly scalp DPC. Whole-study findings and limits: Compared with pre-sensitization or healthy control sets, expanded TCRs clustered more.

Sequences were derived from whole blood, sampled in connection with sensitization to the hapten diphenylcyclopropenone (DPC). This clonotype originated in a middle-aged man with alopecia areata. Some clones in this sample may be carry-over from other donors' samples. The chain combines TRBV7-9 with TRBJ2-7; D call uncertain. CDR3 sequence reads: CASSLTLYEQYF. CDR3 nucleotide sequence: TGTGCCAGCAGCTTAACCCTCTACGAGCAGTACTTC.